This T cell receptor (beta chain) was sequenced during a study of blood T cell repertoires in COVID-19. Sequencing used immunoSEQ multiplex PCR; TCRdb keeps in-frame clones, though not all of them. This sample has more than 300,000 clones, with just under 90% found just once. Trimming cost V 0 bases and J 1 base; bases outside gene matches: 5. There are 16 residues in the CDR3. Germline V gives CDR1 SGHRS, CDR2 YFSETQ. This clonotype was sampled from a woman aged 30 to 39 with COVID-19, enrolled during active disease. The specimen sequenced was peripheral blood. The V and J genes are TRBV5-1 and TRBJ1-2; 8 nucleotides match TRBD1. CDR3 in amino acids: CASSLDQGAVNYGYTF. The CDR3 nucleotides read TGCGCCAGCAGCTTGGACCAGGGGGCGGTTAACTATGGCTACACCTTC.